This T cell receptor (beta chain) was observed in a study of shared clonotypes between healthy human individuals. Naive CD8 cells were CD45RO-negative, positively selected for CCR7, excluding terminally differentiated effector memory CD45RA+ cells. Some 29,000 T cell genomes (approximately 0.2 ug DNA) went into each sorted-subset replicate. Clones were read by immunoSEQ multiplex PCR, and TCRdb kept only the in-frame ones, dropping some. The sample shows under 2,000,000 clones, roughly 94% of them seen only once. The V gene's germline CDR1 is SGHTA and CDR2 FQGNSA. The CDR3 is 13 amino acids. Trimming took 8 bases from V and 1 from J, leaving 12 bases between them.

The source material was naive CD8+ T cells sorted from blood. The chain uses TRBV7-2 and TRBJ2-7; D is perhaps TRBD2 (5 bases). The origin of this receptor is a man between 18 and 35 years old in good health. The CDR3 loop is CASGVGSSYEQYF. The CDR3, as DNA: TGTGCCAGCGGGGTGGGGAGTTCCTACGAGCAGTACTTC.